The clone carrying this TCR beta chain was seen only a few times. No antigen is known for it. This sample was included in a study of T-cell memory formation after mild COVID-19. Study findings and constraints: Some clones that responded turned up in pre-infection memory, which suggests that cross-reactive memory joined in. The authors did not confirm SARS-CoV-2 specificity of second-wave clones peaking day 37.

Deletions cut 4 bases from V and 4 bases from J, with 13 bases between. The CDR3 sequence is 14 residues long. Per the germline V gene, CDR1 is SNHLY and CDR2 is FYNNEI. MiXCR, run by TCRdb on the 5' RACE reads, gives a single entry per CDR3 protein. The table records about 140,000 distinct CDR3 sequences, about 14% of them present only once. The clonotype was recovered from an adult woman who had mild COVID-19 (a few samples of this study predate the infection). Cell type and time point are not known. V gene TRBV2 combines with J gene TRBJ1-2; D perhaps matches TRBD1 (5 bases). Sample: PBMCs or a T cell subset sorted from them (not recorded which). The CDR3 spells CASSVGGYGYGYTF. Here the CDR3 DNA reads TGTGCCAGCAGTGTCGGGGGGTATGGCTATGGCTACACCTTC.